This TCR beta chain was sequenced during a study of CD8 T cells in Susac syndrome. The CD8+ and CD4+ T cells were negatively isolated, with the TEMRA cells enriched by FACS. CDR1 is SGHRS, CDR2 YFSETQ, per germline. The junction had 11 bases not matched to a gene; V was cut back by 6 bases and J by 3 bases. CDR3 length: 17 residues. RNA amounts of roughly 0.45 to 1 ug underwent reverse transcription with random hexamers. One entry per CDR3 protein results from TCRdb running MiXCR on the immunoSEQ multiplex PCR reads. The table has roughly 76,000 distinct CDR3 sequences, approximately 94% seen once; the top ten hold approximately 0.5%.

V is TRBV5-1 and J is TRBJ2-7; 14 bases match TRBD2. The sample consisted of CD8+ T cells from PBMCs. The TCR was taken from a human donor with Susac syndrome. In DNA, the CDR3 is TGCGCCAGCAACCTAGGACTAGCGGGAGGAGGGGACTACGAGCAGTACTTC. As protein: CASNLGLAGGGDYEQYF. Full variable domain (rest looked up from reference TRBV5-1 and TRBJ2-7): KAGVTQTPRYLIKTRGQQVTLSCSPISGHRSVSWYQQTPGQGLQFLFEYFSETQRNKGNFPGRFSGRQFSNSRSEMNVSTLELGDSALYLCASNLGLAGGGDYEQYFGPGTRLTVT.